Reported below is one T cell receptor beta chain. A multiplex PCR was run with 60 Vbeta primers and 13 Jbeta primers. Profiled with immunoSEQ multiplex PCR; TCRdb holds only in-frame clones, not every one. The sample includes approximately 130,000 clones, 82% of them seen just once. This sample is part of a study of cytomegalovirus exposure and HLA in healthy donors. The CDR3 consists of 16 residues. The V gene lost 5 bases and the J gene lost 9 bases, with 23 bases spanning the gap. Germline V gene sequence: CDR1 MDHEN, CDR2 SYDVKM. Sample: PBMCs. The chain has TRBV28 and TRBJ2-1; possible D gene TRBD2, 7 bases. This clonotype was sampled from a woman between 50 and 59 years old in good health and CMV-seropositive. The CDR3 coding sequence is TGTGCCAGCAGTGGGGGTGGGGGGGCCGTGTTCAGTGAGCAGTTCTTC. Translating gives CASSGGGGAVFSEQFF.